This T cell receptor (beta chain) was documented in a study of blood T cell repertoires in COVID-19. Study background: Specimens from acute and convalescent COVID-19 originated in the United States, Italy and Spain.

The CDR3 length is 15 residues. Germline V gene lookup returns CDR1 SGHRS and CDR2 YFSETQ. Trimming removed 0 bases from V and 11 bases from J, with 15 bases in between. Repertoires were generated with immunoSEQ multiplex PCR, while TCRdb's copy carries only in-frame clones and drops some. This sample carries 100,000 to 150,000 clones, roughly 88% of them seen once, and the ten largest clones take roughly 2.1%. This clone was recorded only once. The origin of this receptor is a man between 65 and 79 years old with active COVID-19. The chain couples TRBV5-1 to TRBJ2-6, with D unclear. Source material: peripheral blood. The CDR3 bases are TGCGCCAGCAGCTTGGCCGGAGAGAGAGCACACGTCCTGACTTTC. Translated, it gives CASSLAGERAHVLTF. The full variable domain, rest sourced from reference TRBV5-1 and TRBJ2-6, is KAGVTQTPRYLIKTRGQQVTLSCSPISGHRSVSWYQQTPGQGLQFLFEYFSETQRNKGNFPGRFSGRQFSNSRSEMNVSTLELGDSALYLCASSLAGERAHVLTFGAGSRLTVL.